This TCR beta chain was documented in a study of T cells in Graves' hyperthyroidism and ophthalmopathy. Across the whole study: The initial diagnosis was the point when peripheral blood was collected, ahead of any treatment.

The CDR3 is 12 residues long. V was shortened by 9 bases and J by 4 bases, with 10 bases between the two germline ends. CDR1 is SGHTA and CDR2 is FQGNSA in the germline V gene. A word on this clonotype: Its antigen is unknown.

Whole-study results and caveats: The blood repertoire included most of the expanded thyroid clonotypes above 0.001.

RNA transcripts were the template for amplifying TCR beta CDR3 regions. TCR CDR3 underwent first-round RT-PCR with the HTBI primer set. TCRdb independently ran MiXCR on the multiplex PCR reads; one entry per CDR3 protein. The sample contains around 600,000 distinct CDR3 sequences, 11% to 15% of which appear only once. V is TRBV7-2 and J is TRBJ1-5; the D is unclear. The sample comprised blood. The receptor was isolated from a woman aged 18-35 years with Graves' ophthalmopathy. CDR3 amino acids: CASKVQNQPQHF. CDR3 nucleotides: TGTGCCAGTAAGGTACAGAATCAGCCCCAGCATTTT.